The 3 T cell receptor beta chains presented below share a single source sample, sequenced in a study of blood T cell repertoires in COVID-19 (dated by TCRdb to 2020 to 2021). Library preparation used the immunoSEQ multiplex PCR assay. The table comes from immuneACCESS by way of TCRdb, which keeps in-frame sequences with V and J called. Part of the clones is missing from these tables; in studies checked, under half for an unresolved V gene and the rest for unknown reasons. The sample table shows 250,000 to 350,000 clones, and more than 80% are seen once. Together, the top ten hold roughly 6.1% of the sample. The sample was peripheral blood. The receptors here all came from a woman aged 50 to 60 with COVID-19, enrolled during active disease.

The chain uses TRBV6-5 and TRBJ1-2, with D maybe TRBD1 (6 bases). Trimming took off 6 bases at V and 1 base at J, with 9 bases between the two ends. CDR3 length: 13 residues. Germline V CDR1 and CDR2: MNHEY, SVGAGI. The CDR3 sequence is CASRDSINYGYTF. The CDR3 nucleotides read TGTGCCAGCAGGGACAGCATTAACTATGGCTACACCTTC.

V and J are TRBV3-1 (or the pseudogene TRBV3-2) and TRBJ2-2; D is uncertain. Trimming removed 1 base at V and 5 bases at J, with 11 bases between. The CDR3 sequence is 15 residues long. Germline V CDR1 and CDR2: LGHDT, YNNKEL (reference sequence). The CDR3 DNA sequence: TGTGCCAGCAGCCAAGTCCGGGTCAAGACCGGGGAGCTGTTTTTT. Translating gives CASSQVRVKTGELFF.

The chain joins TRBV7-9 to TRBJ1-2; D unresolved. V lost 5 bases and J 3 bases, leaving 19 bases between the germline ends. Per germline, CDR1 SEHNR and CDR2 FQNEAQ (reference sequence). The CDR3 is made up of 16 amino acids. CDR3: CASSTSAGYYDYGYTF. Written as DNA, the CDR3 is TGTGCCAGCAGCACTTCGGCGGGGTACTACGACTATGGCTACACCTTC.